This is a list of T cell receptor beta chains from one sample in a study of CD8 T cells in Susac syndrome. TCRdb used MiXCR to reprocess the immunoSEQ multiplex PCR reads, holding one entry per CDR3 protein. The table lists about 300,000 distinct CDR3 sequences, 75% to 85% of them singletons, with about 0.22% in the top ten. Sample: CD8+ T cells from PBMCs. Receptor source: a human donor with multiple sclerosis. CDR3s include the opening cysteine and the closing phenylalanine or tryptophan. A D gene is named only where the DNA matches it firmly. Clone sizes are given selectively: once, few, many, or a class where the clone is expanded.

J gene | clone size | D gene | V gene | CDR3 DNA | CDR3 protein
TRBJ2-1 | - | TRBD1 | TRBV9 | TGTGCCAGCAGTGATCCAGCGGGACAGGGCGATGAGCAGTTCTTC | CASSDPAGQGDEQFF
TRBJ2-1 | - | TRBD2 | TRBV6-6 | TGTGCCAGCAGTTACAAGGCCAGCGGGAGATACAATGAGCAGTTCTTC | CASSYKASGRYNEQFF
TRBJ1-2 | - | - | TRBV7-9 | TGTGCCAGCAGCTTAGCAGACCCTTCTTTCCGTGGCTACACCTTC | CASSLADPSFRGYTF
TRBJ2-1 | - | TRBD2 | TRBV5-1 | TGCGCCAGCAGCTTGGGGACTAGCGTTAACTACAATGAGCAGTTCTTC | CASSLGTSVNYNEQFF
TRBJ2-2 | - | - | TRBV25-1 | TGTGCCAGCAGTCCTTATTTCGACGGGGTGAACACCGGGGAGCTGTTTTTT | CASSPYFDGVNTGELFF
TRBJ2-1 | - | TRBD2 | TRBV14 | TGTGCCAGCAGCCCCTTAGCGGGAGACTACAATGAGCAGTTCTTC | CASSPLAGDYNEQFF
TRBJ1-5 | - | - | TRBV28 | TGTGCCAGCAGTTTAGGTTTGGGGGTAGCTCAGCCCCAGCATTTT | CASSLGLGVAQPQHF
TRBJ2-1 | - | TRBD2 | TRBV19 | TGTGCCAGTAGTGGGACTAGCGGAATCTACAATGAGCAGTTCTTC | CASSGTSGIYNEQFF
TRBJ2-1 | - | - | TRBV30 | TGTGCCTGGACCCCCCGGAGCGGTGAGCAGTTCTTC | CAWTPRSGEQFF
TRBJ2-7 | - | - | TRBV4-3 | TGCGCCAGCAGCCAAGAAGGGGGGAGCTCCTACGAGCAGTACTTC | CASSQEGGSSYEQYF
TRBJ2-5 | - | - | TRBV30 | TGTGCCTGGAGTCGGGGTTCCCAAGAGACCCAGTACTTC | CAWSRGSQETQYF
TRBJ2-7 | few | TRBD1 | TRBV4-1 | TGCGCCAGCAGCCAAGTAGGAACAGGGGACTACGAGCAGTACTTC | CASSQVGTGDYEQYF
TRBJ1-2 | - | - | TRBV6-2/TRBV6-3 | TGTGCCAGCACCTTCCCAGGGAAGTTCACCTTC | CASTFPGKFTF
TRBJ2-7 | - | - | TRBV7-9 | TGTGCCAGCAGCTTAGCCGCCGACAGGAGCTCCTACGAGCAGTACTTC | CASSLAADRSSYEQYF
TRBJ2-5 | - | - | TRBV29-1 | TGCAGCGTTGAAGATCTCCGGGACCTTAATCAAGAGACCCAGTACTTC | CSVEDLRDLNQETQYF
TRBJ2-1 | - | TRBD2 | TRBV9 | TGTGCCAGCAGCGTAGGGACTAGCGGGAGGGCCGGGGGTGAGCAGTTCTTC | CASSVGTSGRAGGEQFF
TRBJ2-1 | - | TRBD1 | TRBV19 | TGTGCCAGTGGGCAGACAGGGTACTCCTACAATGAGCAGTTCTTC | CASGQTGYSYNEQFF
TRBJ2-1 | - | - | TRBV27 | TGTGCCAGCAGCGCCGCCGGTTTCGCCTCCTACAATGAGCAGTTCTTC | CASSAAGFASYNEQFF
TRBJ2-1 | - | TRBD1 | TRBV4-1 | TGCGCCAGCAGCCAACCCCCGGGACAGGATCGCAATGAGCAGTTCTTC | CASSQPPGQDRNEQFF
TRBJ1-1 | - | - | TRBV19 | TGTGCCAGTAGTCATCCCCCCACAGACATGAACACTGAAGCTTTCTTT | CASSHPPTDMNTEAFF
TRBJ1-1 | - | - | TRBV27 | TGTGCCAGCAGTTTTCACCGAGGACAGAACACTGAAGCTTTCTTT | CASSFHRGQNTEAFF
TRBJ1-4 | - | TRBD1 | TRBV13 | TGTGCCAGCAGCCTTAGGGGTGAGGGGGCTCTTGAAAAACTGTTTTTT | CASSLRGEGALEKLFF
TRBJ2-3 | - | - | TRBV14 | TGTGCCAGCAGACACGTCGGGTTGGATACGCAGTATTTT | CASRHVGLDTQYF
TRBJ2-1 | few | TRBD2 | TRBV6-5 | TGTGCCAGCAGTTACTCGACTAGCGGGACGATTGAGCAGTTCTTC | CASSYSTSGTIEQFF
TRBJ1-1 | once | - | TRBV28 | TGTGCCAGCAGTTTGGACTTATTAGGGACCCGGCCTGAAGCTTTCTTT | CASSLDLLGTRPEAFF
TRBJ2-7 | - | - | TRBV11-2 | TGTGCCAGCAGCCCCGAGGCAGGGAGGTTCTACGAGCAGTACTTC | CASSPEAGRFYEQYF
TRBJ1-2 | - | TRBD1 | TRBV14 | TGTGCCAGCAGCCAAGACTGGGGACAGGGACTATATGGCTACACCTTC | CASSQDWGQGLYGYTF
TRBJ2-4 | - | - | TRBV11-2 | TGTGCCAGCAGCTTTAGCGGAGTGGGGCTCGGCATTCAGTACTTC | CASSFSGVGLGIQYF
TRBJ2-5 | few | TRBD2 | TRBV4-3 | TGCGCCAGCAGCCACAATAGCGGGAGGACAGAAGAGACCCAGTACTTC | CASSHNSGRTEETQYF
TRBJ2-7 | - | - | TRBV29-1 | TGCAGTACCCAGGGGGGGAACTCCTACGAGCAGTACTTC | CSTQGGNSYEQYF
TRBJ1-2 | - | TRBD1 | TRBV27 | TGTGCCAGCAGTCTAGGGTCCACAGGGGTAAACTATGGCTACACCTTC | CASSLGSTGVNYGYTF
TRBJ2-7 | - | - | TRBV5-4 | TGTGCCAGCAGCTTGGAGTCGGGAGTCTACGAGCAGTACTTC | CASSLESGVYEQYF
TRBJ2-7 | - | TRBD2 | TRBV20-1 | TGCAGTGCTAGAGCACTAGCGGGAGTCGAGCAGTACTTC | CSARALAGVEQYF
TRBJ1-3 | - | - | TRBV27 | TGTGCCAGCGGGTATTCTGGAAACACCATATATTTT | CASGYSGNTIYF
TRBJ2-1 | - | TRBD2 | TRBV4-1 | TGCGCCAGCAGCCAACCTCGAGCGGGGCGGTACAATGAGCAGTTCTTC | CASSQPRAGRYNEQFF
TRBJ2-2 | - | - | TRBV27 | TGTGCCAGCAGTTTATTTGGTCGACCAGACACCGGGGAGCTGTTTTTT | CASSLFGRPDTGELFF
TRBJ1-1 | - | - | TRBV29-1 | TGCAGCGTTGAAGCAGGGGAGAACACTGAAGCTTTCTTT | CSVEAGENTEAFF
TRBJ1-5 | once | - | TRBV6-5 | TGTGCCAGTTCTTTACAGGAACATCAGCCCCAGCATTTT | CASSLQEHQPQHF
TRBJ1-5 | - | - | TRBV27 | TGTGCCAGCAGTGGAAACGGGATCCAGCATTTT | CASSGNGIQHF
TRBJ1-1 | - | - | TRBV7-9 | TGTGCCAGCAGCCCTGGTCCCGAGAAAACGGTGAACACTGAAGCTTTCTTT | CASSPGPEKTVNTEAFF
TRBJ2-7 | - | - | TRBV4-3 | TGCGCCAGCAGCCAAGACAATAAGTACTACGAGCAGTACTTC | CASSQDNKYYEQYF
TRBJ1-5 | - | TRBD1 | TRBV4-1 | TGCGCCAGCAGCCAAGAGGGGGGGACAGGGGCGAATCAGCCCCAGCATTTT | CASSQEGGTGANQPQHF
TRBJ1-2 | - | - | TRBV20-1 | TGCAGTGCTGACGACATACGAGGACCACTTAACTATGGCTACACCTTC | CSADDIRGPLNYGYTF
TRBJ2-6 | - | - | TRBV20-1 | TGCAGTGCTAGGATGTATGGAGCAGGGGCCAACGTCCTGACTTTC | CSARMYGAGANVLTF
TRBJ2-1 | - | - | TRBV4-1 | TGCGCCAGCAGCCAGGAATCAGAAAATGAGCAGTTCTTC | CASSQESENEQFF
TRBJ2-1 | - | - | TRBV10-3 | TGTGCCATCAGTGAGCGGTTCGATGAGCAGTTCTTC | CAISERFDEQFF
TRBJ2-3 | - | TRBD2 | TRBV9 | TGTGCCAGCAGCCCACATCCGGCGGGAGGGGATGATACGCAGTATTTT | CASSPHPAGGDDTQYF
TRBJ2-3 | - | - | TRBV7-9 | TGTGCCAGCAGCGTGGGTGAGGGTAGCACAGATACGCAGTATTTT | CASSVGEGSTDTQYF
TRBJ1-2 | - | - | TRBV14 | TGTGCCAGCAGCCAAGATGGTATCTATGGCTACACCTTC | CASSQDGIYGYTF
TRBJ1-1 | - | TRBD1 | TRBV6-5 | TGTGCCAGCAGTTACGTTTCAGCGACAGGGCCCCTAAACACTGAAGCTTTCTTT | CASSYVSATGPLNTEAFF
TRBJ2-6 | - | - | TRBV12-3/TRBV12-4 | TGTGCCAGCAGTCCCAGTGGCCCCTCTTCTGGGGCCAACGTCCTGACTTTC | CASSPSGPSSGANVLTF
TRBJ1-2 | - | - | TRBV12-3/TRBV12-4 | TGTGCCAGCAGTTTAGGAATTGGCTACACCTTC | CASSLGIGYTF